This T cell receptor beta chain was captured in a study of shared clonotypes between healthy human individuals (dated by TCRdb to the early 2020s). Describing the broader study: The cohort included three men and two women between 18 and 49 years of age. For each donor, CD4 naive and CD4 memory were each run on three plates, CD8 naive on two plates, and CD8 memory on one plate. To estimate repertoire size and how much clonotypes are shared between individuals, the study performed deep sequencing of blood TCR repertoires from 4 to 6 healthy adults. To increase sequencing depth and limit assay-specific biases, TCR repertoire library preparation and sequencing were carried out by different laboratories using diverse techniques. Each donor's leukapheresis produced roughly between about 0.9 and 9.5 billion PBMCs.

The investigation overall reported the following: Across a handful of donors, approximately 5% of naive CD4, approximately 3.6% of naive CD8, around 2.1% of memory CD4, and about 0.44% of memory CD8 clonotypes were shared. Clonotypes shared by all four sorted-subset donors showed higher generation probabilities than non-shared clonotypes. Larger estimated clonotype richness was generally found for naive subsets than for memory subsets. Rarefaction of sorted-subset datasets indicated incomplete sequencing despite the large sequencing depth. Sampling was restricted to blood, and TCR repertoires in tissues likely differ from the TCR repertoires found in blood. Because the study included only a small number of donors, the genetic and exposure-history diversity represented was limited. Based on pairwise subsampling, the degree of clonotype sharing among donors was expected to be affected by sequencing depth.

In the case of this clone: Its binding antigen is unknown. No per-base quality is available; no much larger clone lies one base away.

Using the deep immunoSEQ assay, multiplex PCR amplified TCR CDR3 regions from genomic DNA. Extracted genomic DNA from each cell subset was spread evenly across all wells of several immunoSEQ 96-well plates, with each plate serving as a replicate. For sorted subsets, 200 to 250 ng of genomic DNA, equivalent to 30,000 or so T cell genomes, went into each replicate PCR. Purified libraries were measured with a Qubit 3.0 fluorometer, size-checked on a Bioanalyzer 2100, and measured again with the KAPA Library Quantification kit. Every immunoSEQ 96-well plate was sequenced on a separate single-read 150-cycle Illumina NextSeq 550 flow cell. Per the source publication's procedure: Because the immunoSEQ output included only junctional sequences and no quality scores, the filtering could not be the same as the filtering used for full-length reads. Sequences were annotated with PyIR, a Python wrapper for IgBLAST v1.9, and V/J genes and CDR3 were assigned using IMGT germline references. Any read was removed if the V/J assignment was weak (E-value above 1e-6), the CDR3 was missing, or the read contained stop codons, out-of-frame junctions, or ambiguous translated residues. A V3J clonotype was defined by an identical inferred V gene, J gene, and CDR3 amino acid sequence. The percentage overlap between two repertoires was calculated by dividing the number of shared unique clonotypes by the size of the smaller repertoire. Three approaches were used to assess repertoire richness: RTK rarefaction, the Chao1 estimator, and Recon v2.1 estimates of unobserved clonotypes. OLGA was used to compute generation probabilities for all TCRbeta clonotypes that the gDNA method yielded from four donors. TCRdb carries this immuneACCESS record with in-frame sequences only. Its versions omit some clonotypes, under half of them owing to an unresolved V gene in the studies checked, with the rest unexplained. D and trimming come from the DNA, and the V and J calls and clone size come from that table. The sample table lists around 320,000 clones, roughly 84% of them with a count of one. The ten largest clones capture around 15% of the sample.

The CDR3 goes from the cysteine to the phenylalanine over 15 residues. Kept here is only the CDR3 DNA, which spans 45 bases and is read in frame from base 1. V is reduced by 4 bases and J by 4 bases, leaving a spacing of 16 bases between them. According to the germline V gene, CDR1 reads SGHTA and CDR2 reads FQGNSA. The donors were healthy, HIV-negative adults with no recently reported acute infections or vaccinations. All donors were Caucasian adults living in Nashville, Tennessee, USA. CD8 memory samples were composed of magnetically selected CD45RO+ cells combined with CCR7-negative CD45RA+ effector memory (TemRA) cells. After blood collection by leukapheresis, PBMCs were isolated using Ficoll-Histopaque density gradient centrifugation and then cryopreserved in the vapor phase of liquid nitrogen. Purity and quantity of every magnetically sorted T cell population were checked by analytical flow cytometry. Genomic DNA was isolated from every sorted fraction and measured by UV absorbance on a Nanodrop 2000c.

This clonotype was sampled from a man aged 18 to 30 in good health. The sample comprised memory CD8+ T cells sorted from blood. The cell subset or site label for this specimen denotes: CD45RO+ cells pooled with CCR7-negative TemRA cells. The chain is encoded by TRBV7-2 joined to TRBJ1-1, and the D gene may be TRBD1, 5 bases matching. The sequence in DNA is TGTGCCAGCAGCTCCTACGGGGTGAGGGGCACTGAAGCTTTCTTT. It is translated as CASSSYGVRGTEAFF.